These 9 T cell receptor beta chains share one sample of origin, sequenced in a study of cytomegalovirus exposure and HLA in healthy donors (dated by TCRdb to about 2017). The library was generated by the immunoSEQ multiplex PCR assay. The multiplex PCR relied on a mix of 60 forward primers for TCR Vbeta segments and 13 reverse primers for TCR Jbeta segments. TCRdb stores this immuneACCESS table with in-frame sequences only. Part of the clones is absent; in the studies checked, under half of the shortfall reflects unresolved V genes, and no reason is known for the rest. Per the sample table, the count is 100,000 to 150,000 clones. The ten largest clones represent 2.5% to 3% of the sample. Sequencing was performed on PBMCs. These receptors came from a man in his thirties or forties in good health and CMV-seronegative.

The chain recombines TRBV7-3 with TRBJ2-7; 10 bases align to TRBD2. The CDR3 totals 17 residues. V lost 3 bases to trimming and J lost 4 bases; unmatched junction nucleotides: 12. The V gene's germline CDR1 is SGHTA and CDR2 FQGTGA. The CDR3 region has the DNA TGTGCCAGCAGCTTGTGGGTCAGGACTAGCGGAACTTACGAGCAGTACTTC. Amino acid sequence: CASSLWVRTSGTYEQYF.

The genes are TRBV7-2 and TRBJ2-2; 10 nucleotides match TRBD2. Trimming at V came to 5 bases and at J to 7 bases, leaving 7 bases not matched to a gene. Germline V lookup: CDR1 SGHTA, CDR2 FQGNSA. This CDR3 comprises 15 residues. The CDR3 sequence is CASSPEAGGVGELFF. DNA for the CDR3: TGTGCCAGCAGCCCCGAAGCGGGAGGGGTCGGGGAGCTGTTTTTT.

The rearrangement uses TRBV28 and TRBJ1-5; 7 nucleotides align to TRBD1. Germline lookup yields CDR1 MDHEN and CDR2 SYDVKM. The CDR3 runs to 15 residues. V was clipped by 3 bases and J by 4 bases; unmatched bases: 6. The CDR3 reads CASSLAGGRNQPQHF. Here the CDR3 DNA reads TGTGCCAGCAGTTTGGCAGGGGGGCGGAATCAGCCCCAGCATTTT.

V gene TRBV5-1 combines with J gene TRBJ1-4, with D perhaps matching TRBD1 (6 bases). Deletions cut 4 bases from V and 3 bases from J, with 13 bases between. Looked up from germline, CDR1 is SGHRS and CDR2 is YFSETQ. This CDR3 is built from 15 residues. The CDR3 loop reads CASSDQGQSNEKLFF. CDR3 sequence (DNA): TGCGCCAGCAGCGATCAGGGGCAGTCTAATGAAAAACTGTTTTTT.

The V and J genes are TRBV11-2 and TRBJ2-7, with 7 bases fitting TRBD2. The CDR3 consists of 13 residues. The V segment lost 6 bases and the J segment 6 bases; nucleotides outside the gene matches: 8. CDR1 is SGHAT, CDR2 FQNNGV, per germline. The CDR3 sequence is CASRGLHSAEQYF. Here the CDR3 DNA reads TGTGCCAGCAGGGGACTACATTCGGCCGAGCAGTACTTC.

The chain uses TRBV6-1 and TRBJ2-4, with 8 bases lining up with TRBD2. The CDR3 runs to 15 residues. The J segment lost 8 bases and the V segment lost 0 bases, leaving 6 bases of the junction unmatched. Germline CDR1 MNHNS, CDR2 SASEGT. DNA for the CDR3: TGTGCCAGCAGTGAAGCGCGTACTAGCGGCGACATTCAGTACTTC. Translating gives CASSEARTSGDIQYF.

CDR3 protein: CASSLSICVGGQYF. The DNA of the CDR3 is TGTGCCAGCAGTTTATCCATCTGTGTGGGGGGCCAGTACTTC. V gene TRBV27 combines with J gene TRBJ2-5; TRBD2 might be the D (6 bases). This CDR3 contains 14 residues. Germline V CDR1 and CDR2: MNHEY, SMNVEV (reference sequence). V dropped 0 bases and J dropped 10 bases, with 15 bases sitting between them.

The rearrangement uses TRBV7-9 and TRBJ1-5; 7 bases align to TRBD1. This CDR3 has 16 residues. V trimming: 1 base; J trimming: 0 bases; junction bases outside the gene matches: 3. Germline CDR1 reads SEHNR; CDR2 reads FQNEAQ (reference sequence). The CDR3 DNA reads TGTGCCAGCAGCTTAGTTTACAGGGGTAGCAATCAGCCCCAGCATTTT. Translated: CASSLVYRGSNQPQHF.

For this clone: The sample holds other DNA sequences that translate to the same CDR3. The chain employs TRBV18 and TRBJ1-2; 9 bases fit TRBD1. After removal of 3 bases from V and 7 bases from J, the junction contained 15 bases not matched to a gene. CDR3 length: 17 residues. Per germline, CDR1 KGHSH and CDR2 LQKENI. This CDR3 reads CASSPRGSLGQGGGYTF. The CDR3 DNA is TGTGCCAGCTCACCTCGAGGGAGTTTGGGACAGGGCGGTGGCTACACCTTC.